The rows below give T cell receptor beta chains drawn from one sample of a study of vaccination and CD4 T cells after COVID-19. From the PCR reads, TCRdb called clonotypes with MiXCR, one entry per CDR3 protein. The data show some 8,500 distinct CDR3 sequences, over 30% seen once. Their antigens remain unidentified. Sequenced: CD4+ T cells from blood, cultured in vitro. Receptor source: a human donor in good health. Each CDR3 is given with its conserved first and last residue. The D gene is left open where the match is weak. Part of the rows lack a size; the others show once, few, many or a class for expanded clones.

D,size,J,V,CDR3,DNA
.,.,TRBJ2-1,TRBV20-1,CSARDSQGGNEQFF,TGCAGTGCTAGAGATTCACAGGGAGGGAATGAGCAGTTCTTC
TRBD2,.,TRBJ2-3,TRBV7-2,CASSQREGSTDTQYF,TGTGCCAGCAGCCAGCGGGAGGGGAGCACAGATACGCAGTATTTT
.,.,TRBJ2-1,TRBV6-2/TRBV6-3,CASSLDTHNEQFF,TGTGCCAGCAGTCTCGACACACACAATGAGCAGTTCTTC
.,.,TRBJ2-1,TRBV5-4,CASSARASRNEQFF,TGTGCCAGCAGCGCCCGGGCTAGCCGGAATGAGCAGTTCTTC
.,once,TRBJ2-7,TRBV10-3,CAISETATSSYEQYF,TGTGCCATCAGTGAAACAGCGACGAGCTCCTACGAGCAGTACTTC
TRBD2,.,TRBJ2-1,TRBV10-3,CATRTSGSYNEQFF,TGTGCCACGAGGACTAGCGGTTCTTACAATGAGCAGTTCTTC
TRBD1,.,TRBJ2-7,TRBV20-1,CSAREMGWAGGNEQYF,TGCAGTGCTAGAGAGATGGGGTGGGCAGGGGGCAACGAGCAGTACTTC
.,.,TRBJ1-5,TRBV6-1,CASRPISSLLEEPQHF,TGTGCCAGCAGACCGATATCTTCTCTCCTCGAGGAGCCCCAGCATTTT
.,.,TRBJ2-3,TRBV14,CASSQMGTDTQYF,TGTGCCAGCAGCCAAATGGGCACAGATACGCAGTATTTT
TRBD2,.,TRBJ2-1,TRBV7-6,CASSSISGANYNEQFF,TGTGCCAGCAGCTCTATCAGCGGGGCCAACTACAATGAGCAGTTCTTC
TRBD1,.,TRBJ1-2,TRBV7-2,CASSLEGLWDSTNYGYTF,TGTGCCAGCAGCTTAGAAGGGCTTTGGGACAGTACTAACTATGGCTACACCTTC
.,.,TRBJ2-7,TRBV7-9,CASSLSSSYEQYF,TGTGCCAGCAGCTTAAGTAGCAGCTACGAGCAGTACTTC
TRBD1,few,TRBJ2-7,TRBV6-5,CASSYGQGDSYEQYF,TGTGCCAGCAGTTATGGACAGGGCGACTCCTACGAGCAGTACTTC
.,few,TRBJ2-3,TRBV7-9,CASIGLGDTQYF,TGTGCCAGCATCGGACTCGGGGATACGCAGTATTTT
TRBD1,.,TRBJ2-5,TRBV6-2/TRBV6-3,CASTTGGETQYF,TGTGCCAGCACCACAGGGGGGGAGACCCAGTACTTC
.,.,TRBJ1-1,TRBV19,CASSILGEAFF,TGTGCCAGTAGTATTCTTGGTGAAGCTTTCTTT
.,.,TRBJ2-5,TRBV27,CASSLLGAGHGETQYF,TGTGCCAGCAGTTTACTCGGGGCAGGCCATGGGGAGACCCAGTACTTC
.,.,TRBJ1-5,TRBV6-2/TRBV6-3,CASSLQEDSNQPQHF,TGTGCCAGCAGTTTACAGGAGGATAGCAATCAGCCCCAGCATTTT
.,few,TRBJ2-7,TRBV7-2,CASSLSSTGRGEEQYF,TGTGCCAGCAGCCTATCATCGACAGGCCGCGGGGAAGAGCAGTACTTC
.,few,TRBJ2-5,TRBV28,CASSVNDRKETQYF,TGTGCCAGCAGCGTCAACGACAGAAAAGAGACCCAGTACTTC
TRBD1,.,TRBJ2-2,TRBV7-9,CASTHSRGLSTGELFF,TGTGCCAGCACCCACTCCAGGGGGCTGAGCACCGGGGAGCTGTTTTTT
.,.,TRBJ1-2,TRBV20-1,CSANPGTLYGYTF,TGCAGTGCGAACCCCGGGACACTTTATGGCTACACCTTC
.,medium-sized,TRBJ1-1,TRBV11-2,CASSLDPNTEAFF,TGTGCCAGCAGCTTAGACCCGAACACTGAAGCTTTCTTT
TRBD1,.,TRBJ2-1,TRBV7-2,CATGPGQSYNEQFF,TGTGCCACCGGACCGGGACAGAGTTACAATGAGCAGTTCTTC
TRBD1,few,TRBJ2-5,TRBV6-5,CASSYYNRGPGTQYF,TGTGCCAGCAGTTACTACAACAGGGGGCCCGGGACCCAGTACTTC
TRBD2,few,TRBJ2-7,TRBV20-1,CSASPSGYEQYF,TGCAGTGCTAGCCCTAGCGGCTACGAGCAGTACTTC
.,once,TRBJ1-2,TRBV28,CASSLSRVNYGYTF,TGTGCCAGCAGTTTATCCCGGGTTAACTATGGCTACACCTTC
TRBD2,.,TRBJ2-7,TRBV29-1,CSVVRSGLGYEQYF,TGCAGCGTTGTCCGTAGCGGGTTGGGCTACGAGCAGTACTTC
TRBD1,.,TRBJ2-7,TRBV5-1,CASSLKGQGAYEQYF,TGCGCCAGCAGCCTAAAGGGACAGGGGGCCTACGAGCAGTACTTC
.,few,TRBJ2-7,TRBV7-9,CASSFRTGRDEQYF,TGTGCCAGCAGCTTTCGGACAGGGAGGGACGAGCAGTACTTC
TRBD1,few,TRBJ1-1,TRBV20-1,CSARALDRGAEAFF,TGCAGTGCTAGAGCCTTGGACAGGGGGGCTGAAGCTTTCTTT
.,.,TRBJ2-3,TRBV19,CASSTSGGVDTQYF,TGTGCCAGTAGTACCAGCGGAGGGGTAGATACGCAGTATTTT
TRBD1,.,TRBJ1-2,TRBV12-3/TRBV12-4,CASSFGTGNGYTF,TGTGCCAGCAGTTTTGGGACAGGGAACGGCTACACCTTC